This TCR beta chain was obtained from a study of shared clonotypes between healthy human individuals. Study results and caveats: Between a handful of donors, naive CD4 clonotypes were shared at a level of approximately 5%. Incompleteness in sorted-subset sequencing, despite large depth, was shown by rarefaction.

The CDR3 spans 16 residues. CDR1 and CDR2 from the germline V gene are LNHDA and SQIVND (reference sequence). V lost 5 bases and J 0 bases, leaving 14 bases between the germline ends. Healthy HIV-negative adults without recent acute infections or vaccinations served as donors. This clone was seen just once. Its antigen is not known. The protocol was immunoSEQ multiplex PCR, while the TCRdb copy is restricted to in-frame clones and leaves out a portion. Altogether 2,500,000 or so clones are present, over 85% being singletons, with the ten largest covering about 0.38%. The sequence came from a man aged 18-30 years in good health. Some clones in this sample may be carry-over from other donors' samples. V gene TRBV19 combines with J gene TRBJ2-4, with D possibly matching TRBD1 (6 bases). The source material was naive CD4+ T cells from PBMCs. Specified subset: CD45RA+ positively selected. The CDR3 bases are TGTGCCAGTAGTGCGAGACAGGCCCTAGCCAAAAACATTCAGTACTTC. Amino acids: CASSARQALAKNIQYF. The variable domain in full, completed from reference TRBV19 and TRBJ2-4, reads DGGITQSPKYLFRKEGQNVTLSCEQNLNHDAMYWYRQDPGQGLRLIYYSQIVNDFQKGDIAEGYSVSREKKESFPLTVTSAQKNPTAFYLCASSARQALAKNIQYFGAGTRLSVL.